A selection of T cell receptor beta chains follows, all from one sample in a study of tumor-infiltrating lymphocytes in primary liver carcinoma. TCRdb redid the calling of the multiplex PCR reads with MiXCR, one entry per CDR3 protein. The sample carries some 200,000 distinct CDR3 sequences, about two thirds recorded once. The sample taken for sequencing was peripheral blood. The receptors shown here come from an older woman with primary liver carcinoma and hepatitis B virus infection. Both conserved end residues are part of each CDR3. Each record gives: J gene, clone size, V gene, D gene, CDR3 protein, CDR3 DNA. A D gene is named only where the DNA matches it firmly. Rows may omit the clone size; those that give it use once, few, many or a size class.

TRBJ2-2 few TRBV5-1 - CASSLEAYTGELFF TGCGCCAGCAGCTTGGAGGCCTACACCGGGGAGCTGTTTTTT
TRBJ2-7 medium-sized TRBV11-2 - CASSLLTGVIYEQYF TGTGCCAGCAGCTTATTGACGGGAGTGATCTACGAGCAGTACTTC
TRBJ2-7 many TRBV6-1 TRBD2 CASTKGTSGSYEQYF TGTGCCAGCACAAAAGGGACTAGCGGGTCCTACGAGCAGTACTTC
TRBJ2-7 - TRBV11-2 - CASNYGGRTSGSEQYF TGTGCCAGCAACTATGGCGGAAGGACCTCGGGAAGCGAGCAGTACTTC
TRBJ2-7 few TRBV11-2 - CASSLVGGSYGQYF TGTGCCAGCAGCTTAGTCGGCGGTTCCTACGGGCAGTACTTC
TRBJ1-1 - TRBV6-1 - CASRAGTENTEASF TGTGCCAGCAGGGCAGGGACGGAGAACACTGAAGCTTCCTTT
TRBJ1-2 - TRBV28 - CASSLMVSYGYTF TGTGCCAGCAGTTTAATGGTCAGCTATGGCTACACCTTC
TRBJ2-7 - TRBV7-8 - CASSLELEGYNEQCF TGTGCCAGCAGCTTAGAACTAGAGGGGTACAACGAGCAGTGCTTC
TRBJ2-3 - TRBV2 - CASSVHLNTDTQYF TGTGCCAGCAGTGTGCACCTCAACACAGATACGCAGTATTTT
TRBJ2-1 many TRBV29-1 TRBD1 CSVLGTAESYNEQFF TGCAGCGTACTTGGGACAGCCGAATCCTACAATGAGCAGTTCTTC
TRBJ2-5 - TRBV6-1 TRBD2 CASSEGLLAGATQETQYF TGTGCCAGCAGTGAAGGGCTACTAGCGGGAGCAACCCAAGAGACCCAGTACTTC
TRBJ1-5 few TRBV24-1 - CATSESRRGSNQPQHF TGTGCCACCAGTGAATCCCGTAGGGGTAGCAATCAGCCCCAGCATTTT
TRBJ1-2 - TRBV7-9 TRBD1 CASSHPTGDLNDGYTF TGTGCCAGCAGCCACCCGACAGGGGACCTGAATGATGGCTACACCTTC
TRBJ2-3 many TRBV6-6 - CASRPDSYTDTQYF TGTGCCAGCAGGCCGGACAGCTACACAGATACGCAGTATTTT
TRBJ2-2 - TRBV7-8 TRBD1 CASSHRGHNTGELFF TGTGCCAGCAGCCACAGGGGACACAACACCGGGGAGCTGTTTTTT
TRBJ2-5 medium-sized TRBV11-2 - CASSLQGGTWETQYF TGTGCCAGCAGCCTACAGGGGGGGACTTGGGAGACCCAGTACTTC
TRBJ1-1 - TRBV11-3 TRBD1 CASSFGTVDTKAFF TGTGCCAGCAGCTTCGGGACAGTGGACACTAAAGCTTTCTTT
TRBJ2-5 - TRBV11-2 TRBD2 CAGSLNREGTQYF TGTGCCGGTAGCTTAAACCGGGAGGGGACCCAGTACTTC
TRBJ2-7 - TRBV6-5 TRBD1 CASSKDRTYEHYF TGTGCTAGCAGCAAGGACAGGACCTACGAGCACTACTTC
TRBJ2-1 many TRBV12-3/TRBV12-4 TRBD2 CASSSTSGGFNEQFF TGTGCCAGCAGCTCTACTAGCGGGGGATTCAATGAGCAGTTCTTC
TRBJ1-4 many TRBV11-2 TRBD1 CASSHTTGANEKLFF TGTGCCAGCAGCCACACGACAGGGGCTAATGAAAAACTGTTTTTT
TRBJ2-5 - TRBV11-2 - CASSSRGKKETQYF TGTGCCAGTAGCTCAAGGGGGAAAAAAGAGACCCAGTACTTC
TRBJ2-2 - TRBV11-2 TRBD2 CASGMTSGGGELFF TGTGCCAGCGGAATGACTAGCGGGGGCGGGGAGCTGTTTTTT